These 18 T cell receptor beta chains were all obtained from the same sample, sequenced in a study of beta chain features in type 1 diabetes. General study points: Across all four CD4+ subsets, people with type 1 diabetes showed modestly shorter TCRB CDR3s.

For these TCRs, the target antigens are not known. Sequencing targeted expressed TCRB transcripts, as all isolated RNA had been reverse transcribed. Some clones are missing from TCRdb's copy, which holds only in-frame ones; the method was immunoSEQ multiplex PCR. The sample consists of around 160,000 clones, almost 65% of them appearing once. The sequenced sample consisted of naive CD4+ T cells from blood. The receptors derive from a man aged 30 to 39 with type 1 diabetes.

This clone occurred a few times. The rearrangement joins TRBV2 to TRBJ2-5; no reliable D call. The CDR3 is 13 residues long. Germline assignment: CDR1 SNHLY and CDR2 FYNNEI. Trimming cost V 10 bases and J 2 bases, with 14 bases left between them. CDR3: CANRLTAQETQYF. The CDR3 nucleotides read TGTGCCAACAGACTGACGGCACAAGAGACCCAGTACTTC. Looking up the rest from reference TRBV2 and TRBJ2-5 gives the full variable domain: EPEVTQTPSHQVTQMGQEVILRCVPISNHLYFYWYRQILGQKVEFLVSFYNNEISEKSEIFDDQFSVERPDGSNFTLKIRSTKLEDSAMYFCANRLTAQETQYFGPGTRLLVL.

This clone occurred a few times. CDR3 sequence reads: CSAQGVSYEQYF. The CDR3 DNA sequence: TGCAGCGCCCAAGGGGTATCCTACGAGCAGTACTTC. V and J are TRBV29-1 and TRBJ2-7; a possible D gene is TRBD1 (5 bases). Germline CDR1 is SQVTM and CDR2 is ANQGSEA. Trimming left V 7 bases short and J 1 base short, with 11 bases between. The CDR3 consists of 12 residues.

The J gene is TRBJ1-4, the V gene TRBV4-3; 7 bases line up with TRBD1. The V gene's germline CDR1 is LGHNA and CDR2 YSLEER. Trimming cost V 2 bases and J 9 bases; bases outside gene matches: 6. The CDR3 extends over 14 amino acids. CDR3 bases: TGCGCCAGCAGCCAACGACAGGGAGTGAAAAAACTGTTTTTT. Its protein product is CASSQRQGVKKLFF.

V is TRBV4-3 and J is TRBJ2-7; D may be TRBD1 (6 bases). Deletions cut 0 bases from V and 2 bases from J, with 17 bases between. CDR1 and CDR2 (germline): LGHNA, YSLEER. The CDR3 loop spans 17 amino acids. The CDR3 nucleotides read TGCGCCAGCAGCCAAGAAGTTGAGACAGGAATTGCCTACGAGCAGTACTTC. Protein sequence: CASSQEVETGIAYEQYF.

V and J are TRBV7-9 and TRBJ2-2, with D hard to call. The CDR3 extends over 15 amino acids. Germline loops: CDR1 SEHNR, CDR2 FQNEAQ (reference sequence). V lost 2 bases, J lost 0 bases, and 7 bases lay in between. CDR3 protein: CASSLSSTNTGELFF. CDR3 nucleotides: TGTGCCAGCAGCTTATCCAGTACGAACACCGGGGAGCTGTTTTTT.

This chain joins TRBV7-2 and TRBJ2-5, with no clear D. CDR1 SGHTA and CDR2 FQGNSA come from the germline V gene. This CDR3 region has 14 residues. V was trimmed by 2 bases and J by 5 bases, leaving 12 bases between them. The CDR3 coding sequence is TGTGCCAGCAGCTTAATTCTCGACGGTGAGACCCAGTACTTC. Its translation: CASSLILDGETQYF.

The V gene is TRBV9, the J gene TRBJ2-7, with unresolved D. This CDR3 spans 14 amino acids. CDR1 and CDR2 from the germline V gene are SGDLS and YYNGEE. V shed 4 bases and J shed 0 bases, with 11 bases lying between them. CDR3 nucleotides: TGTGCCAGCAGCCCTGACTCTTTCTCCTACGAGCAGTACTTC. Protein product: CASSPDSFSYEQYF.

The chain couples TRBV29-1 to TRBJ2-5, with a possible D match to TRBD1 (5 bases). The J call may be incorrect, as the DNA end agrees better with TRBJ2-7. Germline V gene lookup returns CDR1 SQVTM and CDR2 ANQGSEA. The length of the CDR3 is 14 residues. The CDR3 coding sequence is TGCAGCGTTGAAATTGCAAGGGGTGGCTCCGAGCAGTACTTC. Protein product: CSVEIARGGSEQYF.

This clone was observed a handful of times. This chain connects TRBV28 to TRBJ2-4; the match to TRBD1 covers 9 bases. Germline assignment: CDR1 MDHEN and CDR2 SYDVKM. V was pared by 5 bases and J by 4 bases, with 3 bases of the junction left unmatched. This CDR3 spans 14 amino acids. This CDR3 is CASSPGQGKNIQYF. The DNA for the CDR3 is TGTGCCAGCAGTCCCGGACAGGGGAAAAACATTCAGTACTTC.

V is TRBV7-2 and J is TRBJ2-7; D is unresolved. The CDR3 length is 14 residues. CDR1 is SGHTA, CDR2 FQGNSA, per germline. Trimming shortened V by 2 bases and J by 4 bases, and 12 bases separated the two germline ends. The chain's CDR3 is CASSLPAVEYEQYF. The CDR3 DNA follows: TGTGCCAGCAGCTTACCCGCGGTTGAATACGAGCAGTACTTC.

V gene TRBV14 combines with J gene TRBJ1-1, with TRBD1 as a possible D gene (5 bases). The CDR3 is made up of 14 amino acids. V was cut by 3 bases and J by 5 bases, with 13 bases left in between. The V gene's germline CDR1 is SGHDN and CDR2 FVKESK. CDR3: CASSHLGLGTEAFF. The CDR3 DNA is TGTGCCAGCAGCCACTTGGGACTTGGGACTGAAGCTTTCTTT.

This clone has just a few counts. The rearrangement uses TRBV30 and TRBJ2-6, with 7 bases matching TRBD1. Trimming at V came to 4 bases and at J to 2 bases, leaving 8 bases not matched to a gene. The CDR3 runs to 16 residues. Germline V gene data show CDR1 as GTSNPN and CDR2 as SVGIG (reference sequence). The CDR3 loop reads CAWIRGTPAGANVLTF. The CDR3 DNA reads TGTGCCTGGATCAGGGGGACCCCCGCTGGGGCCAACGTCCTGACTTTC.

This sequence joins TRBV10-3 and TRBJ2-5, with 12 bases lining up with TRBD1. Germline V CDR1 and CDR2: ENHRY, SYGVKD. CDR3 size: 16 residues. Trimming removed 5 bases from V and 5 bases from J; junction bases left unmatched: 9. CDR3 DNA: TGTGCCATCAGTAAAGAGGGGACAGGGGGCGCCGAGACCCAGTACTTC. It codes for CAISKEGTGGAETQYF.

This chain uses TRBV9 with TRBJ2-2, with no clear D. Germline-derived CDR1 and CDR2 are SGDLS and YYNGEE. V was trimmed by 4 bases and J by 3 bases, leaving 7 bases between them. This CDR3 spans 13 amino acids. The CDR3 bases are TGTGCCAGCAGCTCTCAACACACCGGGGAGCTGTTTTTT. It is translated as CASSSQHTGELFF.

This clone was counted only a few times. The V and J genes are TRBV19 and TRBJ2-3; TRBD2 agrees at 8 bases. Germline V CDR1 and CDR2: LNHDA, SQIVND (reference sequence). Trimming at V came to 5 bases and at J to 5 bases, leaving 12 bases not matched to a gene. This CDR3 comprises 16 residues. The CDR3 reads CASSLLGTGGQDTQYF. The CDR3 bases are TGTGCCAGTAGTCTCCTCGGAACGGGGGGGCAAGATACGCAGTATTTT.

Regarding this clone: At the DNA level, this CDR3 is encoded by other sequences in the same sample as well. The CDR3 DNA reads as TGCAGCGTTGCCTCTAACACTGAAGCTTTCTTT. Translating gives CSVASNTEAFF. The chain joins TRBV29-1 to TRBJ1-1; the D is unclear. Germline-derived CDR1 and CDR2 are SQVTM and ANQGSEA. V lost 4 bases and J lost 2, with 5 bases in between. The CDR3 consists of 11 residues. Combining the CDR3 with reference TRBV29-1 and TRBJ1-1 gives the whole variable domain SAVISQKPSRDICQRGTSLTIQCQVDSQVTMMFWYRQQPGQSLTLIATANQGSEATYESGFVIDKFPISRPNLTFSTLTVSNMSPEDSSIYLCSVASNTEAFFGQGTRLTVV.

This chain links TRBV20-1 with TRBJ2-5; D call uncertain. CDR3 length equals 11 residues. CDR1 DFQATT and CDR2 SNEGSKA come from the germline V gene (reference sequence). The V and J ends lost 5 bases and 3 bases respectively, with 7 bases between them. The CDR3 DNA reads TGCAGTGCTTTCGGCGAAGAGACCCAGTACTTC. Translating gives CSAFGEETQYF.

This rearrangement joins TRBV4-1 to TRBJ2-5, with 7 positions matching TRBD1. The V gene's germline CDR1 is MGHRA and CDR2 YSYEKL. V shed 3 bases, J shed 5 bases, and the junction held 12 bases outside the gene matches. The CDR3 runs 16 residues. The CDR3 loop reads CASSQERQGRRETQYF. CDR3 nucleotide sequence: TGCGCCAGCAGCCAGGAACGACAGGGCCGCCGGGAGACCCAGTACTTC.